These 6 T cell receptor gamma chains share one sample of origin, sequenced in a study of gamma-delta chains in newborns, infants, children. With CATT, TCRdb re-called clones from the reads. The repertoire holds approximately 770 gamma-chain clones, with around 2.3% as singletons. Sequencing was carried out using blood. The origin of the receptors is a child who was a newborn, infant or young child, either healthy, febrile or measles-vaccinated (not recorded which).

In regard to this clone: A far more abundant clone sits one base away, making this likely a read error. The chain is built from TRGV4 and TRGJ1 or TRGJ2. The CDR3 runs to 10 residues. Looked up from germline, CDR1 is EGSTGY and CDR2 is YDSYTSSV. In DNA, the CDR3 is TGTACCACCTGGTATTATAAGAAACTCTTT. Protein sequence: CTTWYYKKLF.

Within the sample, this clone is hyperexpanded. Other DNA sequences from this sample encode an identical CDR3 as well. The chain combines TRGV3 with TRGJ1 or TRGJ2. V was pared by 3 bases and J by 3 bases, with 5 bases of the junction left unmatched. The CDR3 has 13 residues. In germline, CDR1 is VTNTFY, CDR2 YDVSTARD (reference sequence). CDR3 residues: CATWDRIYYKKLF. CDR3 DNA sequence: TGTGCCACCTGGGACCGAATTTATTATAAGAAACTCTTT.

This clone is classed as medium-sized. This sequence is one base from a far larger clone and is likely a read error. The chain has TRGV9 and TRGJP. There are 16 residues in the CDR3. The germline gives CDR1 GITISATS, CDR2 ISYDGTV (reference sequence). Here the CDR3 reads CALWEVQGLGKKIKVF. For the CDR3, the DNA is TGTGCCTTGTGGGAGGTGCAAGGGTTGGGCAAAAAAATCAAGGTATTT.

Remarks on this clone: Other DNA sequences from this sample encode an identical CDR3 as well. The chain uses TRGV9 and TRGJ1 or TRGJ2. CDR3 length: 14 amino acids. The germline gives CDR1 GITISATS, CDR2 ISYDGTV (reference sequence). With V trimmed by 0 bases and J by 1 base, 3 bases remained unmatched. The CDR3 sequence: CALWEVKNYYKKLF. The CDR3 DNA sequence: TGTGCCTTGTGGGAGGTGAAAAATTATTATAAGAAACTCTTT.

Regarding this clone: A far larger clone is just one base off, so this is likely a read error. The chain links TRGV3 to TRGJ1 or TRGJ2. Losses at the gene ends were 4 bases for V and 0 bases for J; bases not matched to a gene: 15. Germline V gene sequence: CDR1 VTNTFY, CDR2 YDVSTARD (reference sequence). CDR3 size: 17 residues. CDR3 nucleotides: TGTGCCACCTGGGATGCTTTACCGGGCCCGAATTATTATAAGAAACTCTTT. This codes for CATWDALPGPNYYKKLF.

The chain links TRGV5 to TRGJ1 or TRGJ2. V shed 2 bases and J 7 bases; nucleotides not matched to a gene: 14. This CDR3 has 15 residues. Per germline, CDR1 VINAFY and CDR2 YDVSNSKD. Written as DNA, the CDR3 is TGTGCCACCTGGGACACCTCCTTGAAGGGGTATAAGAAACTCTTT. It specifies CATWDTSLKGYKKLF.